What follows are 29 T cell receptor beta chains derived from one specimen sequenced in a study of T-cell reconstitution after alpha-beta-depleted transplantation in children. Preparing the TCRbeta library involved the use of unique molecular identifiers. Via MiXCR, TCRdb re-called the PCR reads, giving one row per CDR3 protein. The sample holds 200,000 or so distinct CDR3 sequences, roughly 6.6% seen once. This specimen consisted of PBMCs, obtained before TCRalphabeta/CD19-depleted stem cell transplant. Receptors were obtained from a boy between 2 and 15 years old with acute lymphoblastic leukemia, due to receive a stem cell transplant.

Only a few counts were recorded for this clonotype. The J gene is TRBJ2-3, the V gene TRBV4-2; 9 bases match TRBD1. The CDR3 has 19 residues. V was pared by 3 bases and J by 3 bases, with 16 bases of the junction left unmatched. The germline V gene has CDR1 LGHNA and CDR2 YNFKEQ. CDR3 coding DNA: TGTGCCAGCAGCCAGCGGGGACAGGGTCCTCCAAGGGGGACAGATACGCAGTATTTT. It specifies CASSQRGQGPPRGTDTQYF.

This clonotype was recorded at least ten times. The V and J genes are TRBV28 and TRBJ2-5, with a possible D match to TRBD2 (5 bases). CDR1 MDHEN and CDR2 SYDVKM come from the germline V gene. The V and J ends lost 4 bases and 1 base respectively, with 13 bases between them. This CDR3 spans 15 amino acids. CDR3 loop: CASSSHEGGQETQYF. CDR3 in DNA: TGTGCCAGCAGTTCGCACGAGGGCGGCCAAGAGACCCAGTACTTC.

This clonotype occurred many times. The CDR3 DNA is TGTGCCAGCAGCGTAGTTGGGCCGAACACTGAAGCTTTCTTT. Residues: CASSVVGPNTEAFF. The chain couples TRBV9 to TRBJ1-1; D gene uncertain. Trimming removed 0 bases at V and 1 base at J, with 7 bases between. Germline V gene lookup returns CDR1 SGDLS and CDR2 YYNGEE. This CDR3 has 14 amino acids.

Ten or more counts support this clonotype. CDR3 protein: CASSVETSSTDTQYF. DNA for the CDR3: TGTGCCAGCAGCGTCGAAACGTCTAGCACAGATACGCAGTATTTT. This chain uses TRBV7-2 with TRBJ2-3; the D is unclear. The V gene's germline CDR1 is SGHTA and CDR2 FQGNSA. V lost 5 bases, J lost 0 bases, and 12 bases lay in between. The CDR3 spans 15 residues. The whole variable domain, filled in from reference TRBV7-2 and TRBJ2-3, reads GAGVSQSPSNKVTEKGKDVELRCDPISGHTALYWYRQSLGQGLEFLIYFQGNSAPDKSGLPSDRFSAERTGGSVSTLTIQRTQQEDSAVYLCASSVETSSTDTQYFGPGTRLTVL.

This clonotype has at least ten counts. This rearrangement joins TRBV7-2 to TRBJ2-1; no clear D. V was clipped by 5 bases and J by 9 bases, with 23 bases between them. The CDR3 extends over 16 amino acids. The germline gives CDR1 SGHTA, CDR2 FQGNSA. The CDR3 DNA reads TGTGCCAGCAGCCCTCCAGAGGCAGGCCAACCAATTGAGCAGTTCTTC. Encoded protein: CASSPPEAGQPIEQFF.

This clonotype was detected many times. The chain links TRBV12-3 or TRBV12-4 to TRBJ1-2; 9 positions agree with TRBD1. With V trimmed by 3 bases and J by 3 bases, 2 bases remained unmatched. The CDR3 consists of 14 residues. The CDR3 bases are TGTGCCAGCAGTTTCAGACAGGGGGACTATGGCTACACCTTC. The encoded protein is CASSFRQGDYGYTF.

This clonotype was seen many times. The CDR3 loop reads CASSLRTSVYNEQFF. The DNA of the CDR3 is TGCGCCAGCAGCTTGAGGACTAGTGTCTACAATGAGCAGTTCTTC. V is TRBV5-1 and J is TRBJ2-1; 7 nucleotides match TRBD2. CDR1 and CDR2 from the germline V gene are SGHRS and YFSETQ. The CDR3 has 15 amino acids. V lost 1 base, J lost 3 bases, and 4 bases stayed unmatched.

In this sample, this clonotype turned up a few times. The chain employs TRBV20-1 and TRBJ2-3; TRBD2 matches at 14 bases. Germline V gives CDR1 DFQATT, CDR2 SNEGSKA (reference sequence). Trimming removed 1 base from V and 6 bases from J; junction bases left unmatched: 0. The CDR3 contains 14 residues. CDR3 amino acids: CSARGTSGGDTQYF. In nucleotides, the CDR3 is TGCAGTGCTAGAGGGACTAGCGGGGGGGATACGCAGTATTTT.

This clonotype was observed many times. CDR3 sequence: CASVSASSSYEQYF. In nucleotides, the CDR3 is TGTGCCTCGGTTTCGGCGTCGAGCTCCTACGAGCAGTACTTC. This chain connects TRBV10-3 to TRBJ2-7; no definite D call. This CDR3 contains 14 residues. V was cut by 11 bases and J by 0 bases, with 17 bases left in between. Looked up from germline, CDR1 is ENHRY and CDR2 is SYGVKD.

The chain carries TRBV5-4 and TRBJ2-7; D may correspond to TRBD1 or TRBD2 (5 bases each). V was pared by 1 base and J by 3 bases, with 14 bases between. The germline V gene encodes CDR1 SGHNT and CDR2 YYREEE (reference sequence). The CDR3 has 15 amino acids. This CDR3 reads CASSLSARGVYEQYF. The CDR3 DNA sequence: TGTGCCAGCAGCTTGAGTGCTAGAGGGGTCTACGAGCAGTACTTC.

This clonotype was counted a few times. The V and J genes are TRBV10-3 and TRBJ1-6; possibly TRBD1 for D (5 bases). Trimming took off 8 bases at V and 6 bases at J, with 11 bases between the two ends. The V gene's germline CDR1 is ENHRY and CDR2 SYGVKD. This CDR3 is 13 amino acids long. CDR3 coding DNA: TGTGCCATCTGCAGGGATCGTAATTCACCCCTCCACTTT. The encoded protein is CAICRDRNSPLHF.

This clonotype was recorded at least ten times. This chain links TRBV3-1 with TRBJ2-1; maybe TRBD2 (5 bases). Germline values: CDR1 LGHDT, CDR2 YNNKEL (reference sequence). Trimming left V 1 base short and J 3 bases short, with 13 bases between. CDR3 length equals 16 residues. CDR3 residues: CASSQGRRGDYNEQFF. CDR3 bases: TGTGCCAGCAGCCAAGGAAGACGGGGAGACTACAATGAGCAGTTCTTC.

This clonotype was observed a few times. The chain joins TRBV4-3 to TRBJ2-1; 10 bases map to TRBD1. Germline lookup yields CDR1 LGHNA and CDR2 YSLEER. The V segment lost 1 base and the J segment 1 base; nucleotides outside the gene matches: 7. The CDR3 contains 18 residues. The CDR3 bases are TGCGCCAGCAGCCAAGCGGGTCCGGACAGGGGGTCCTACAATGAGCAGTTCTTC. Protein: CASSQAGPDRGSYNEQFF.

The chain carries TRBV5-1 and TRBJ1-2; 8 nucleotides align to TRBD1. The junction had 11 bases not matched to a gene; V was cut back by 4 bases and J by 6 bases. Germline V lookup: CDR1 SGHRS, CDR2 YFSETQ. The CDR3 contains 15 residues. The CDR3: CASSPIQGGVDGYTF. The CDR3 DNA is TGCGCCAGCAGCCCGATACAGGGGGGAGTCGATGGCTACACCTTC.

Many counts were recorded for this clonotype. The chain carries TRBV5-1 and TRBJ2-3; D gene uncertain. This CDR3 comprises 13 residues. From germline, CDR1 is SGHRS and CDR2 YFSETQ. V dropped 0 bases and J dropped 6 bases, with 8 bases sitting between them. CDR3 sequence (DNA): TGCGCCAGCAGCTTGGGAATCGGGGATACGCAGTATTTT. Protein sequence: CASSLGIGDTQYF.

The chain carries TRBV29-1 and TRBJ1-2; TRBD1 is a possible D gene (5 bases). The CDR3 contains 16 residues. V was clipped by 2 bases and J by 6 bases, with 22 bases between them. Per the germline V gene, CDR1 is SQVTM and CDR2 is ANQGSEA. CDR3 nucleotides: TGCAGCGTTGAAATCCCCCAGGGTACCCACTTTCATGGCTACACCTTC. Its protein is CSVEIPQGTHFHGYTF.

This clonotype was counted many times. This chain connects TRBV24-1 to TRBJ2-7, with D possibly called TRBD1 or TRBD2 (5 bases each). V dropped 0 bases and J dropped 0 bases, with 17 bases sitting between them. The CDR3 has 18 residues. The germline V gene encodes CDR1 KGHDR and CDR2 SFDVKD. CDR3 DNA sequence: TGTGCCACCAGTGATTTGGGGGACCTAAGGGATCTCTCCTACGAGCAGTACTTC. It translates to CATSDLGDLRDLSYEQYF.

This clonotype was observed many times. The chain recombines TRBV7-9 with TRBJ2-1; possible D gene TRBD2, 6 bases. The V gene lost 5 bases and the J gene lost 7 bases, with 18 bases spanning the gap. Germline V CDR1 and CDR2: SEHNR, FQNEAQ (reference sequence). The CDR3 consists of 15 residues. The CDR3 sequence is CASSPLSGLYNEQFF. CDR3 coding DNA: TGTGCCAGCAGCCCATTGTCGGGACTGTATAATGAGCAGTTCTTC.

This clonotype has more than one count but fewer than ten. This sequence joins TRBV12-5 and TRBJ1-2; D is possibly TRBD1 (6 bases). There are 15 residues in the CDR3. Germline-derived CDR1 and CDR2 are LGHNT and FRNRAP. Trimming pared 5 bases from V and 8 bases from J, leaving 21 bases between. The CDR3 DNA follows: TGTGCTAGTGGTCAACCCGGGGGGCTGCTCGGGGGCTACACCTTC. Amino acid sequence: CASGQPGGLLGGYTF.

Only a few counts were recorded for this clonotype. V and J are TRBV5-1 and TRBJ1-6, with 9 bases lining up with TRBD1. In germline, CDR1 is SGHRS, CDR2 YFSETQ. This CDR3 has 18 residues. The V and J ends lost 0 bases and 10 bases, in that order; junction bases with no gene match: 14. CDR3 DNA: TGCGCCAGCAGCTTGGTCGGGGAGCCTTACAGGGGGCTATCACCCCTCCACTTT. Translation gives CASSLVGEPYRGLSPLHF. The whole variable domain, remainder taken from reference TRBV5-1 and TRBJ1-6, is KAGVTQTPRYLIKTRGQQVTLSCSPISGHRSVSWYQQTPGQGLQFLFEYFSETQRNKGNFPGRFSGRQFSNSRSEMNVSTLELGDSALYLCASSLVGEPYRGLSPLHFGNGTRLTVT.

This clonotype came up many times. This chain connects TRBV20-1 to TRBJ2-1; D remains ambiguous. This CDR3 spans 15 amino acids. V lost 4 bases and J lost 0, with 13 bases in between. Germline CDR1 reads DFQATT; CDR2 reads SNEGSKA (reference sequence). The DNA of the CDR3 is TGCAGTGCTACTTCCGGTATGGTCTCCTACAATGAGCAGTTCTTC. This sequence encodes CSATSGMVSYNEQFF.

This clonotype was picked up a small number of times. This rearrangement joins TRBV20-1 to TRBJ2-7; possible D gene TRBD1, 6 bases. Germline V gene sequence: CDR1 DFQATT, CDR2 SNEGSKA (reference sequence). Deletions cut 5 bases from V and 5 bases from J, with 13 bases between. The CDR3 covers 12 residues. The CDR3 sequence: CSAVQGYHEQYF. CDR3 DNA: TGCAGTGCTGTTCAGGGGTACCACGAGCAGTACTTC.

This clonotype was found a few times. The chain has TRBV5-1 and TRBJ2-7, with 7 positions matching TRBD1. Losses at the gene ends were 3 bases for V and 0 bases for J; bases not matched to a gene: 6. Per the germline V gene, CDR1 is SGHRS and CDR2 is YFSETQ. The CDR3 consists of 15 residues. The CDR3 protein is CASSSLGQDSYEQYF. The CDR3 DNA reads TGCGCCAGCAGCTCCCTCGGACAGGACTCCTACGAGCAGTACTTC.

This clonotype has ten or more counts. V and J are TRBV7-2 and TRBJ2-7, with 12 bases identical to TRBD1. Germline V gene data show CDR1 as SGHTA and CDR2 as FQGNSA. The trim removed 0 bases at V and 5 bases at J, leaving 8 bases unmatched. The CDR3 is 17 amino acids. This CDR3 is CASSLAAGTGGVHEQYF. In nucleotides, the CDR3 is TGTGCCAGCAGCTTAGCGGCCGGGACAGGGGGCGTCCACGAGCAGTACTTC.

This clonotype has more than one count but fewer than ten. The chain combines TRBV6-2 or TRBV6-3 with TRBJ2-1; 10 bases line up with TRBD2. This CDR3 is built from 15 residues. V trimming: 5 bases; J trimming: 3 bases; junction bases outside the gene matches: 4. Germline CDR1 reads MNHEY; CDR2 reads SVGEGT. The CDR3 DNA reads TGTGCCAGCAGTCCCGGGACTAGCGACTACAATGAGCAGTTCTTC. As protein: CASSPGTSDYNEQFF.

CDR3 protein: CASSLSSRQGTSPGEQYF. CDR3 DNA sequence: TGTGCCAGCAGCTTATCGTCCCGACAGGGGACTAGTCCTGGGGAGCAGTACTTC. The chain recombines TRBV7-2 with TRBJ2-7; D possibly matches TRBD1 or TRBD2 (8 bases each). Germline CDR1 is SGHTA and CDR2 is FQGNSA. V lost 2 bases and J lost 7, with 27 bases in between. There are 18 residues in the CDR3.

The table lists this clonotype with many counts. The chain recombines TRBV20-1 with TRBJ2-6, with D unresolved. V dropped 3 bases and J dropped 0 bases, with 15 bases sitting between them. CDR1 is DFQATT, CDR2 SNEGSKA, per germline (reference sequence). This CDR3 region has 17 residues. CDR3 in amino acids: CSASPIRSYSGANVLTF. Here the CDR3 DNA reads TGCAGTGCTAGCCCTATCCGGAGTTACTCTGGGGCCAACGTCCTGACTTTC.

The genes are TRBV7-2 and TRBJ2-7; D remains unclear. The V end was cut by 0 bases, the J end by 3 bases, with 6 bases between. The CDR3 is 13 amino acids. Germline V gene sequence: CDR1 SGHTA, CDR2 FQGNSA. CDR3 sequence: CASSLATDYEQYF. The CDR3 coding sequence is TGTGCCAGCAGCTTAGCCACAGACTACGAGCAGTACTTC.

A few counts support this clonotype. J is TRBJ1-4 and V is TRBV25-1; 7 bases map to TRBD1. V dropped 7 bases and J dropped 9; count of bases not matched to a gene: 11. The CDR3 has 14 residues. In germline, CDR1 is MGHDK, CDR2 SYGVNS. This CDR3 is CASKTGAPMKKLFF. CDR3 DNA: TGTGCCAGCAAAACAGGGGCACCCATGAAAAAACTGTTTTTT.